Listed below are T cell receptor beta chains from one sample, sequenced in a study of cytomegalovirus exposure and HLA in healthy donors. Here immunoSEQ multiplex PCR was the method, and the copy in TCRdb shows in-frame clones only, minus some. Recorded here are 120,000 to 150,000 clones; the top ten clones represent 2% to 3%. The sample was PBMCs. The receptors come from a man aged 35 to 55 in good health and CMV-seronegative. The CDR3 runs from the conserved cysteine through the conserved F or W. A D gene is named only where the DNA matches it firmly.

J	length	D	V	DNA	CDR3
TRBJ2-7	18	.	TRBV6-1	TGTGCCAGCAGTGAAGTTAGCTTGGGGGCGCGGGGGTCCTACGAGCAGTACTTC	CASSEVSLGARGSYEQYF
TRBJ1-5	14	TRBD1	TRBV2	TGTGCCAGCAGGGGGACAGTTAGCAATCAGCCCCAGCATTTT	CASRGTVSNQPQHF
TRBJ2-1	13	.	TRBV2	TGTGCCAGCCGACATCCAATTATTAATGAGCAGTTCTTC	CASRHPIINEQFF
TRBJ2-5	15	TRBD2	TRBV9	TGTGCCAGCAGCGGACCGGGACTAGAGCCAGAGACCCAGTACTTC	CASSGPGLEPETQYF
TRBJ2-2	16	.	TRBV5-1	TGCGCCAGCAGCTTGGCCGTGGGGGCGGGCACCGGGGAGCTGTTTTTT	CASSLAVGAGTGELFF
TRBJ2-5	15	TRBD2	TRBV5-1	TGCGCCAGCAGCAGCATAGCGGGGGATGCAGAGACCCAGTACTTC	CASSSIAGDAETQYF
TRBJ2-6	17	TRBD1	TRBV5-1	TGCGCCACCTCGAGGACAGGGGTTTCTTGGGGGGCCAACGTCCTGACTTTC	CATSRTGVSWGANVLTF
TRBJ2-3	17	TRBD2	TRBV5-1	TGCGCCAGCAGCTTGTCTAGCGGGGTGCTAGGCACAGATACGCAGTATTTT	CASSLSSGVLGTDTQYF
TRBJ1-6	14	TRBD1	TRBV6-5	TGTGCCAGCAGCTTTGGACAGGACGCCTCACCCCTCCACTTT	CASSFGQDASPLHF
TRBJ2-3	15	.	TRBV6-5	TGTGCCAGCAGTTCAAGACAGGTTTCCACAGATACGCAGTATTTT	CASSSRQVSTDTQYF
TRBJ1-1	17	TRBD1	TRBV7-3	TGTGCCAGCAGCTTAACAGGGGCAGGGGGCATGAACACTGAAGCTTTCTTT	CASSLTGAGGMNTEAFF
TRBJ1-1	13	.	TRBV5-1	TGCGCCAGCAGCGCCACGGGGGACACTGAAGCTTTCTTT	CASSATGDTEAFF
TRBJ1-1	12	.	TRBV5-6	TGTGCCAGCAGCTTTACGACAGGCGGGGCTTTCTTT	CASSFTTGGAFF
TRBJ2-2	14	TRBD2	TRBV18	TGTGCCAGCTCCGGGGGGGAACGGACCGGGGAGCTGTTTTTT	CASSGGERTGELFF
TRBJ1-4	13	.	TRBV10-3	TGTGCCATCAGTGAGTCCTTCGGTGAAAAACTGTTTTTT	CAISESFGEKLFF
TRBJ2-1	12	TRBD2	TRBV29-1	TGCAGCGTTGAGGGACTAGCGAATGAGCAGTTCTTC	CSVEGLANEQFF
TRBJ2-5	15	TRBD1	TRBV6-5	TGTGCCAGCAGTTCCGGGACAGGGAACGCAGAGACCCAGTACTTC	CASSSGTGNAETQYF
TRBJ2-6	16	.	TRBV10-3	TGTGCCATCAGTGAGTCGGCAGGGGTTGGGGCCAACGTCCTGACTTTC	CAISESAGVGANVLTF
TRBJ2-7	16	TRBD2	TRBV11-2	TGTGCCAGCAGCTCGAGTGGAGCGGGGACCGCCTACGAGCAGTACTTC	CASSSSGAGTAYEQYF
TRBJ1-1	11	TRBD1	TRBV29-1	TGCAGCGGCGGACAGGGGGCGAAATCCTTCTTT	CSGGQGAKSFF
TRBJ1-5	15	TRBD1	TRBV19	TGTGCCAGTAGTAAGAAAACAGGGGGCAATCAGCCCCAGCATTTT	CASSKKTGGNQPQHF
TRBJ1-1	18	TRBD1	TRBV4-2	TGTGCCAGCAGCCTCGGCGCGGGACAGGGGGCCCGTGGCACTGAAGCTTTCTTT	CASSLGAGQGARGTEAFF
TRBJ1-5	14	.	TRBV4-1	TGCGCCAGCAGCCCTCAGGTAAATCTTCAGCCCCAGCATTTT	CASSPQVNLQPQHF
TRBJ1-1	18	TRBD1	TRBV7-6	TGTGCCAGCAGCACTTACTCTTGGACAGGGGGCGAGAACACTGAAGCTTTCTTT	CASSTYSWTGGENTEAFF
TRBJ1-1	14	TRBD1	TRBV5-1	TGCGCCAGCAGCGCGGGGACAGCGAACACTGAAGCTTTCTTT	CASSAGTANTEAFF
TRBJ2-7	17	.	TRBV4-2	TGTGCCAGCAGCCAAGGTGACAGACACCTCAATTCCTACGAGCAGTACTTC	CASSQGDRHLNSYEQYF
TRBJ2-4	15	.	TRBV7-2	TGTGCCAGCAGCCCAGAAGCGGTGGCCAAAAACATTCAGTACTTC	CASSPEAVAKNIQYF
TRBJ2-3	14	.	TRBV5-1	TGCGCCAGCAGCTTGGCGGGGAGGCCAGATACGCAGTATTTT	CASSLAGRPDTQYF
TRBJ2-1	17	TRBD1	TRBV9	TGTGCCAGCAGCGTAACCACCGGGACAGGGGTGCTCAATGAGCAGTTCTTC	CASSVTTGTGVLNEQFF
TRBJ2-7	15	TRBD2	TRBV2	TGTGCCAGCAGTGAAATCCCAGCGGGAGGGGGAGAGCAGTACTTC	CASSEIPAGGGEQYF
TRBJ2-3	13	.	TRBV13	TGTGCCAGCAGCCTCACGGGTCCAGATACGCAGTATTTT	CASSLTGPDTQYF
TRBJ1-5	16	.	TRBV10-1	TGCGCCAGCAACCAAACCTCCCCCAGGGAAAATCAGCCCCAGCATTTT	CASNQTSPRENQPQHF
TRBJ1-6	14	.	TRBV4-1	TGCGCCAGCAGCCAAGAAGTAAGGGAGAGCCCCCTCCACTTT	CASSQEVRESPLHF
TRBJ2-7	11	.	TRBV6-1	TGTGCCAGCCGACTGGTTTACGAGCAGTACTTC	CASRLVYEQYF
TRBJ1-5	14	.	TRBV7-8	TGTGCCAGCAGCTCGGAGGGGCCATCATGGCCCCAGCATTTT	CASSSEGPSWPQHF
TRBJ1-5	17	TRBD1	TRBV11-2	TGTGCCAGCAGCTTAACTAGGGGGCCCCATAGCAATCAGCCCCAGCATTTT	CASSLTRGPHSNQPQHF
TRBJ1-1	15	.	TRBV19	TGTGCCAGTAGTATAGATTGGACAGCGAACATTGAAGCTTTCTTT	CASSIDWTANIEAFF
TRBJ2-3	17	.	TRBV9	TGTGCCAGCACCTCCCCGGAGGGCGGATCTGCCACAGATACGCAGTATTTT	CASTSPEGGSATDTQYF
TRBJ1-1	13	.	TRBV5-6	TGTGCCAGCAGCTTGCAGGGAAACACTGAAGCTTTCTTT	CASSLQGNTEAFF
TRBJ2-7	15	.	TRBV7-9	TGTGCCAGCCGCCCCGAGGGGGGGGGCCTCTACGAGCAGTACTTC	CASRPEGGGLYEQYF
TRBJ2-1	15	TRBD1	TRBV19	TGTGCCAGTAGTATGCAGGGACAGGGGATCGATGAGCAGTTCTTC	CASSMQGQGIDEQFF
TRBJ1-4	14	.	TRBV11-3	TGTGCCAGCAGCTTTGGGCCGAGAAATGAAAAACTGTTTTTT	CASSFGPRNEKLFF
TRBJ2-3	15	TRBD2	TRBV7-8	TGTGCCAGCAGCCCTAAGCGGGGGCCCACAGATACGCAGTATTTT	CASSPKRGPTDTQYF
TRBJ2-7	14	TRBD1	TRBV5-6	TGTGCCAGCAGCCGACAGGGGGACTCCTACGAGCAGTACTTC	CASSRQGDSYEQYF
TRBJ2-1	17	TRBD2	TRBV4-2	TGTGCCAGCAGCCAAGGCCAGCGGGGGGGCCGATACAATGAGCAGTTCTTC	CASSQGQRGGRYNEQFF
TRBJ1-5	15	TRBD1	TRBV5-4	TGTGCCAGCAGCTTTGGACAGGGGAAAGGTCAGCCCCAGCATTTT	CASSFGQGKGQPQHF
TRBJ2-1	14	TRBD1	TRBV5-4	TGTGCCAGCAGCTTGGGCGGACAGGTTTATGAGCAGTTCTTC	CASSLGGQVYEQFF
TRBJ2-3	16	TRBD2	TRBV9	TGTGCCAGCAGCTCTCTTGGGGGAGCGGGGACAGATACGCAGTATTTT	CASSSLGGAGTDTQYF
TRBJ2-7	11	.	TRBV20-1	TGCAGTGCTAGATGGGGGGACGTGCAGTACTTC	CSARWGDVQYF
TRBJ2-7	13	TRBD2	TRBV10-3	TGTGCCATCATGCCCGGCGGGGGCTACGAGCAGTACTTC	CAIMPGGGYEQYF
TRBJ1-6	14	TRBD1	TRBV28	TGTGCCAGCAGTTGGGGGACAGGTAATTCACCCCTCCACTTT	CASSWGTGNSPLHF
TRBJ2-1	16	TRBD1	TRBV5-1	TGCGCCAGCAGCTTGGCGGCGACAGGGAATTACAATGAGCAGTTCTTC	CASSLAATGNYNEQFF
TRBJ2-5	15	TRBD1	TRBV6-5	TGTGCCAGCAATCCTCCGGGACAGGGGCAAGAGACCCAGTACTTC	CASNPPGQGQETQYF
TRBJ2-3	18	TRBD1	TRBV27	TGTGCCAGCAGTTTACGACAGGGGGTTCGGAAAAGCACAGATACGCAGTATTTT	CASSLRQGVRKSTDTQYF
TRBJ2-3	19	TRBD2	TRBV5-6	TGTGCCAGCAGCCCCTCGAGACTAGCGGGGGGCTCTAGCACAGATACGCAGTATTTT	CASSPSRLAGGSSTDTQYF